These T cell receptor beta chains were read from a single sample in a study of T-cell memory formation after mild COVID-19. TCRdb re-derived calls from the 5' RACE reads in MiXCR, one entry per CDR3 protein. The sample has 85,000 to 120,000 distinct CDR3 sequences; roughly 12% are singletons. Sequencing was performed on PBMCs or a T cell subset sorted from them (not recorded which). The receptors here all came from an adult woman who had mild COVID-19 (a few samples of this study predate the infection). Cell type and time point are not known. Both conserved end residues are part of each CDR3. A D gene is named only where the DNA matches it firmly. Where a row states a size, it is once, few, many or the class of an expanded clone; other rows omit it.

TRBV5-6	.	TRBJ2-1	few	CASSLENGAEQFF
TRBV13	TRBD1	TRBJ1-3	few	CASSPTDRVGNTIYF
TRBV7-2	TRBD1	TRBJ1-2	.	CASSPGQGGGYGYTF
TRBV11-2	.	TRBJ2-1	few	CASSLEWGSYNEQFF
TRBV2	.	TRBJ2-5	few	CASSENLLETQYF
TRBV7-9	.	TRBJ2-7	few	CASSLGGPAPFYEQYF
TRBV20-1	TRBD1	TRBJ2-1	few	CSARRTGGGNEQFF
TRBV12-3/TRBV12-4	TRBD1	TRBJ1-1	.	CASSFPMTGEHTEALF
TRBV12-3/TRBV12-4	TRBD2	TRBJ2-1	.	CASTPGIGRVGNEQFF
TRBV7-3	TRBD2	TRBJ2-1	.	CASSSYGTSGPYNEQFF
TRBV7-9	TRBD1	TRBJ1-2	.	CASVPGLLRGRDGYTF
TRBV5-1	.	TRBJ2-1	few	CASSLSGREYNEQFF
TRBV7-8	TRBD2	TRBJ2-2	few	CASSSGLAGGPGTGELFF
TRBV24-1	TRBD1	TRBJ1-2	few	CATSETGGRGYTF
TRBV12-3/TRBV12-4	TRBD2	TRBJ2-1	many	CASSPPGAGVENEQFF
TRBV20-1	TRBD2	TRBJ2-5	few	CSARDVAGPRETQYF
TRBV12-3/TRBV12-4	TRBD2	TRBJ2-3	few	CASSLTGGSTDTQYF
TRBV9	TRBD1	TRBJ2-1	few	CASSANRGNEQFF
TRBV24-1	.	TRBJ1-2	few	CATSDFREGTNYGYTF
TRBV6-8	.	TRBJ2-5	few	CASSGSQKTQYF
TRBV29-1	.	TRBJ1-4	.	CSVEDRDGKLFF
TRBV20-1	TRBD2	TRBJ2-1	.	CSVLLAGIYNEQFF
TRBV12-3/TRBV12-4	TRBD2	TRBJ2-1	many	CATSGTSGYNEQFF
TRBV27	.	TRBJ2-7	few	CASSLSAGLGAYEQYF
TRBV12-3/TRBV12-4	.	TRBJ2-1	few	CASSSTLARDNEQFF
TRBV5-1	.	TRBJ1-5	.	CASSLEPASQPQHF
TRBV7-9	.	TRBJ2-6	many	CASSPNSGANVLTF
TRBV7-9	.	TRBJ1-2	.	CASSLADSYGYTF
TRBV6-2/TRBV6-3	TRBD2	TRBJ2-1	.	CASRPGSGNYNEQFF
TRBV27	.	TRBJ2-3	few	CASSSSLVHIADTQYF
TRBV6-2/TRBV6-3	TRBD2	TRBJ2-1	.	CASRILAGGTNEQFF
TRBV7-2	.	TRBJ1-2	.	CASSLWAAYGYTF
TRBV20-1	TRBD1	TRBJ1-2	.	CSAFGPGQGLGYTF
TRBV5-1	.	TRBJ2-3	many	CASSLGETLGDTQYF
TRBV4-3	.	TRBJ1-1	few	CASSPQGRLGVMNTEAFF
TRBV7-6	.	TRBJ1-6	.	CASSLDLPTYNSPLHF
TRBV5-6	.	TRBJ2-7	few	CASSFDGGSYEQYF
TRBV2	TRBD1	TRBJ1-6	few	CASSIPTGTGQSPLHF
TRBV13	TRBD1	TRBJ1-2	.	CASSLTGEDDYGYTF
TRBV6-6	TRBD2	TRBJ2-2	.	CASSLRTRAAGELFF
TRBV20-1	.	TRBJ2-7	.	CSARGPLRAGKDTNEQYF
TRBV30	.	TRBJ2-3	few	CAWGASGTDTQYF
TRBV5-1	.	TRBJ1-6	few	CASSLAGPSNNSPLHF
TRBV13	TRBD2	TRBJ2-7	.	CASSFGAGGDSKQYF
TRBV7-9	.	TRBJ2-5	few	CASSRSAVVETQYF
TRBV30	.	TRBJ2-7	.	CAWSLTSYEQYF
TRBV7-8	TRBD2	TRBJ2-1	.	CASSFLAGSSHEQFF
TRBV30	.	TRBJ2-1	.	CAWMAYNEQFF
TRBV5-1	TRBD1	TRBJ1-1	.	CATSRTGMNTEAFF
TRBV19	.	TRBJ1-2	.	CASSIAGDYGYTF
TRBV7-9	.	TRBJ2-1	many	CASSSLGNEQFF
TRBV20-1	.	TRBJ2-7	.	CSAKDTGTYSYEQYF
TRBV6-5	.	TRBJ2-7	few	CASSPAGSSYEQYF